The following is a T cell receptor beta chain sequence with its context. The antigen it recognizes is unknown. No much larger clone exists at a distance of one base, and base qualities are not known. The data derive from a study of OX40 agonist ivuxolimab in advanced cancers. With regard to the full study: Ivuxolimab was an agonistic, fully human IgG2 monoclonal antibody directed against OX40 (CD134), a costimulatory receptor. Intravenous ivuxolimab was administered to patients every 2 weeks at six dose levels: 0.01, 0.1, 0.3, 1.5, 3 and 10 mg/kg. Of the roughly 51 patients in dose escalation, about 20 had hepatocellular carcinoma, roughly 15 had melanoma, 9 had renal cell carcinoma and 9 had head and neck cancer. The dose-escalation cohort was around 83% male with a mean age of about 60 years, ranging from roughly 20 to 80. Patients were allowed to have had prior anti-PD-1, anti-PD-L1 or anti-CTLA-4 therapy, and around 37% of the dose-escalation patients had previously received checkpoint inhibitors. Partial responses were achieved by three dose-escalation patients, of whom one had hepatocellular carcinoma and two had cutaneous melanoma. Peripheral TCRbeta sequencing aimed to test whether ivuxolimab altered TCR sequence diversity and caused clonal T-cell expansion. The monotherapy dose-escalation portion (N ≈ 50 patients) of the phase I ivuxolimab trial is reported in the paper.

Genomic DNA was extracted from sorted cells for sequencing of the TCRbeta CDR3 region. TCRbeta CDR3 regions were sequenced using the immunoSEQ Assay. TCRdb carries this immuneACCESS record with in-frame sequences only. Its versions omit some clonotypes, under half of them owing to an unresolved V gene in the studies checked, with the rest unexplained. Present in this sample are around 80,000 clones, 84% of which were seen just once. The ten largest account for about 0.4% of the sample. Broader findings and caveats from the paper: After ivuxolimab, CD8+ T cells had more expanded clones than CD4+ T cells on average. Which antigens the clonally expanded peripheral T cells were specific for was not determined. At doses from 0.1 to 3.0 mg/kg, clonal expansion was seen in both CD4+ and CD8+ blood T cells between baseline and week 6. In the 0.1-3.0 mg/kg groups, partial responders had among the lowest normalized peripheral clonal expansion, particularly in CD8+ T cells. Low levels of normalized T-cell clonal expansion were also shown by some nonresponding patients.

Including the terminal cysteine and phenylalanine, the CDR3 comprises 15 residues. The retained sequence is limited to the CDR3, 45 bases, with the frame set at the first base. The germline ends are 15 bases apart after V is trimmed by 1 base and J by 6 bases. From the germline V gene, CDR1 is SGHTA and CDR2 is FQGNSA. The trial excluded patients who had a history of autoimmune disease or who were on systemic immunosuppression. Peripheral blood for TCR sequencing was drawn from every dose cohort at baseline, at cycle 4 day 1 and at cycle 7 day 1. Samples were obtained from an open-label, multicenter, first-in-human phase I dose-escalation trial of ivuxolimab. Adults with locally advanced or metastatic head and neck squamous cell, hepatocellular, melanoma or renal cell carcinoma were enrolled in the trial. Before TCR sequencing, CD4+ and CD8+ T cells were separately sorted from peripheral blood.

Sequencing used CD4+ or CD8+ T cells sorted from blood, obtained in a trial of the OX40 agonist ivuxolimab. This sequence originates from an adult with an advanced solid tumor such as melanoma, head and neck, liver or kidney cancer. The chain joins TRBV7-2 to TRBJ1-2; no D gene can be assigned with confidence. The CDR3 protein is CASSLVGFRRDGYTF. The DNA is as follows: TGTGCCAGCAGCTTAGTGGGGTTTCGACGGGATGGCTACACCTTC. Here the CDR3 is joined to the reference TRBV7-2 and TRBJ1-2 genes, and the full variable domain is: GAGVSQSPSNKVTEKGKDVELRCDPISGHTALYWYRQSLGQGLEFLIYFQGNSAPDKSGLPSDRFSAERTGGSVSTLTIQRTQQEDSAVYLCASSLVGFRRDGYTFGSGTRLTVV.